These 24 T cell receptor beta chains share one sample of origin, sequenced in a study of shared clonotypes between healthy human individuals. TCRdb's table, derived via immunoSEQ multiplex PCR, lists solely in-frame clones and lacks some. The table has over 2 million clones, around 95% seen once. The material sequenced was naive CD4+ T cells sorted from blood. Documented subset: CD45RA+ positively selected. The source of these receptors is a man younger than 35 in good health.

The rearrangement joins TRBV5-1 to TRBJ2-6, with D hard to call. Trimming took off 3 bases at V and 3 bases at J, with 10 bases between the two ends. The germline V gene has CDR1 SGHRS and CDR2 YFSETQ. The CDR3 is made up of 15 amino acids. CDR3 region: CASSSHINGANVLTF. The CDR3 nucleotides are TGCGCCAGCAGCTCCCATATAAATGGGGCCAACGTCCTGACTTTC.

CDR3 nucleotide sequence: TGTGCCAGCAGTCCCCATGGGGGAACTGAAGCTTTCTTT. Encoded protein: CASSPHGGTEAFF. V and J are TRBV6-5 and TRBJ1-1; tentative D call: TRBD1 (5 bases). Trimming left V 5 bases short and J 5 bases short, with 12 bases between. This CDR3 is built from 13 residues. Germline-derived CDR1 and CDR2 are MNHEY and SVGAGI.

The chain joins TRBV6-5 to TRBJ1-1; 9 nucleotides line up with TRBD1. The CDR3 has 13 amino acids. Germline V gives CDR1 MNHEY, CDR2 SVGAGI. V shed 4 bases and J 7 bases; nucleotides not matched to a gene: 4. This CDR3 reads CASSLGQGSEAFF. The CDR3 DNA is TGTGCCAGCAGTTTGGGACAGGGTAGTGAAGCTTTCTTT.

This chain joins TRBV29-1 and TRBJ2-7; D uncertain. Trimming shortened V by 4 bases and J by 2 bases, and 9 bases separated the two germline ends. This CDR3 is built from 12 residues. Per the germline V gene, CDR1 is SQVTM and CDR2 is ANQGSEA. The CDR3 loop reads CSVAGSAYEQYF. As DNA, the CDR3 is TGCAGCGTTGCCGGGTCAGCCTACGAGCAGTACTTC.

On this clone itself: At the DNA level, this CDR3 is encoded by other sequences in the same sample as well. The chain joins TRBV9 to TRBJ2-7; D uncertain. Trimming stripped 0 bases from V and 2 bases from J, with 9 bases between. Per the germline V gene, CDR1 is SGDLS and CDR2 is YYNGEE. The CDR3 is 14 residues long. CDR3 bases: TGTGCCAGCAGCGTAGATGACGGTCCCTACGAGCAGTACTTC. This gives the protein CASSVDDGPYEQYF.

This chain links TRBV5-4 with TRBJ2-6, with 10 bases fitting TRBD2. The CDR3 extends over 19 amino acids. J was trimmed by 0 bases and V by 0 bases; bases with no gene match: 6. Germline V lookup: CDR1 SGHNT, CDR2 YYREEE (reference sequence). CDR3 coding DNA: TGTGCCAGCAGCTTGGCCCCAGCGGGGGGGAGCTCTGGGGCCAACGTCCTGACTTTC. Translating gives CASSLAPAGGSSGANVLTF.

The chain's CDR3 is CASSLGPSNQPQHF. In DNA form, the CDR3 reads TGTGCCAGCAGCTTAGGTCCTAGCAATCAGCCCCAGCATTTT. The genes are TRBV7-6 and TRBJ1-5; D not resolved. The CDR3 contains 14 residues. Germline loops: CDR1 SGHVS, CDR2 FNYEAQ. The V gene lost 1 base and the J gene lost 0 bases, with 4 bases spanning the gap.

This clone was observed once. This CDR3 is also generated by other DNA sequences in the sample. This rearrangement joins TRBV7-8 to TRBJ2-7, with unresolved D. Trimming left V 0 bases short and J 3 bases short, with 6 bases between. This CDR3 has 13 residues. Germline CDR1 and CDR2: SGHVS and FQNEAQ. The CDR3 reads CASSLAGYYEQYF. CDR3 nucleotides: TGTGCCAGCAGCTTAGCAGGATACTACGAGCAGTACTTC. Complete variable domain (other parts from reference TRBV7-8 and TRBJ2-7): GAGVSQSPRYKVAKRGQDVALRCDPISGHVSLFWYQQALGQGPEFLTYFQNEAQLDKSGLPSDRFFAERPEGSVSTLKIQRTQQEDSAVYLCASSLAGYYEQYFGPGTRLTVT.

In the case of this clone: Other DNA sequences from this sample encode an identical CDR3 as well. The V and J genes are TRBV5-1 and TRBJ1-1; possible D gene TRBD1, 6 bases. Trimming shortened V by 0 bases and J by 0 bases, and 6 bases separated the two germline ends. CDR3 length: 14 residues. Per germline, CDR1 SGHRS and CDR2 YFSETQ. CDR3 region: CASSLGTVNTEAFF. As DNA, the CDR3 is TGCGCCAGCAGCTTGGGGACAGTGAACACTGAAGCTTTCTTT.

This chain links TRBV7-2 with TRBJ2-7; 9 bases align to TRBD2. Per the germline V gene, CDR1 is SGHTA and CDR2 is FQGNSA. Losses at the gene ends were 4 bases for V and 4 bases for J; bases not matched to a gene: 8. CDR3 size: 15 residues. This CDR3 reads CASSWEVAGEYEQYF. DNA for the CDR3: TGTGCCAGCAGCTGGGAGGTAGCGGGGGAATACGAGCAGTACTTC.

A word on this clone: Other DNA sequences in this sample translate to the same CDR3. The V call is TRBV5-1, the J call TRBJ2-7; D is unclear. CDR3 length: 14 amino acids. The germline CDR1 and CDR2 sequences are SGHRS and YFSETQ. V lost 0 bases and J lost 1, with 8 bases in between. The CDR3 DNA follows: TGCGCCAGCAGCTTGGTCGTCGGATCCTACGAGCAGTACTTC. Translation: CASSLVVGSYEQYF.

The chain couples TRBV19 to TRBJ2-7, with TRBD2 identical over 11 bases. Germline V CDR1 and CDR2: LNHDA, SQIVND (reference sequence). V trimming: 2 bases; J trimming: 4 bases; junction bases outside the gene matches: 4. The CDR3 spans 15 residues. The CDR3 DNA reads as TGTGCCAGTAGTATATTTACTAGCGGGAGTTACGAGCAGTACTTC. It yields the protein CASSIFTSGSYEQYF.

The chain links TRBV9 to TRBJ2-3; D is possibly TRBD1 (5 bases). Trimming removed 1 base at V and 0 bases at J, with 9 bases between. Germline CDR1 is SGDLS and CDR2 is YYNGEE. CDR3 size: 15 residues. The CDR3 here is CASSVQGGSTDTQYF. In DNA, the CDR3 is TGTGCCAGCAGCGTACAGGGTGGGAGCACAGATACGCAGTATTTT.

The chain recombines TRBV6-5 with TRBJ2-1, with 10 nucleotides matching TRBD1. This CDR3 has 15 residues. CDR1 MNHEY and CDR2 SVGAGI come from the germline V gene. Trimming at V came to 5 bases and at J to 5 bases, leaving 6 bases not matched to a gene. CDR3 DNA: TGTGCCAGCAGTCGGGGACAGGGGACGGACAATGAGCAGTTCTTC. Its translation: CASSRGQGTDNEQFF.

This clone was detected many times. This sequence joins TRBV29-1 and TRBJ2-5; D call uncertain. Germline V gene lookup returns CDR1 SQVTM and CDR2 ANQGSEA. The CDR3 runs 13 residues. Trimming took off 3 bases at V and 4 bases at J, with 12 bases between the two ends. CDR3 in amino acids: CSVEALVGETQYF. The CDR3 region has the DNA TGCAGCGTTGAGGCCCTAGTTGGAGAGACCCAGTACTTC. The whole variable domain, remainder taken from reference TRBV29-1 and TRBJ2-5, is SAVISQKPSRDICQRGTSLTIQCQVDSQVTMMFWYRQQPGQSLTLIATANQGSEATYESGFVIDKFPISRPNLTFSTLTVSNMSPEDSSIYLCSVEALVGETQYFGPGTRLLVL.

V and J are TRBV10-3 and TRBJ2-5; TRBD1 agrees at 7 bases. The CDR3 totals 15 residues. The junction had 9 bases not matched to a gene; V was cut back by 3 bases and J by 5 bases. Germline lookup yields CDR1 ENHRY and CDR2 SYGVKD. Written as DNA, the CDR3 is TGTGCCATCAGTGACAGTCAGGGGGTAAAGGAGACCCAGTACTTC. As protein: CAISDSQGVKETQYF.

The chain links TRBV29-1 to TRBJ2-5, with 7 bases fitting TRBD2. Trimming at V came to 7 bases and at J to 5 bases, leaving 10 bases not matched to a gene. Germline values: CDR1 SQVTM, CDR2 ANQGSEA. CDR3 length: 13 residues. The CDR3 here is CSASGGGGETQYF. CDR3 coding DNA: TGCAGCGCCTCGGGGGGTGGCGGGGAGACCCAGTACTTC.

The V call is TRBV21-1, the J call TRBJ1-6; the table's D call of TRBD1 was not tested on the DNA. TRBV21-1 has pseudogene status. This CDR3 spans 16 amino acids. The CDR3 nucleotides are TGTGCCAGCAGTCCAAACCTCCAGGACAATAATTCACCCCTCCACTTT. Translated: CASSPNLQDNNSPLHF.

The chain links TRBV29-1 to TRBJ1-2; D not resolved. This CDR3 spans 14 amino acids. The germline gives CDR1 SQVTM, CDR2 ANQGSEA. The ends were cut back, 1 base at V and 8 bases at J, with 17 bases in the middle. The CDR3 region is CSVEGGAGLGGYTF. In DNA, the CDR3 is TGCAGCGTTGAAGGGGGTGCAGGTTTGGGGGGCTACACCTTC. Drawing the rest from reference TRBV29-1 and TRBJ1-2, the complete variable domain is SAVISQKPSRDICQRGTSLTIQCQVDSQVTMMFWYRQQPGQSLTLIATANQGSEATYESGFVIDKFPISRPNLTFSTLTVSNMSPEDSSIYLCSVEGGAGLGGYTFGSGTRLTVV.

The chain combines TRBV5-4 with TRBJ1-2, with D perhaps TRBD1 (5 bases). This CDR3 spans 14 amino acids. Germline loops: CDR1 SGHNT, CDR2 YYREEE (reference sequence). V was pared by 0 bases and J by 4 bases, with 10 bases between. CDR3 sequence: CASSLGQGVYGYTF. DNA of the CDR3: TGTGCCAGCAGCTTGGGGCAGGGTGTCTATGGCTACACCTTC.

The chain employs TRBV10-3 and TRBJ2-1; 8 bases line up with TRBD1. After removal of 5 bases from V and 8 bases from J, the junction contained 14 bases not matched to a gene. The CDR3 loop spans 16 amino acids. Germline V lookup: CDR1 ENHRY, CDR2 SYGVKD. CDR3 in amino acids: CAISNTGTGSLDEQFF. The CDR3 DNA reads as TGTGCCATCAGTAACACCGGGACAGGCAGTTTGGATGAGCAGTTCTTC.

This clone was recorded a few times. This rearrangement joins TRBV5-1 to TRBJ2-2; TRBD2 might be the D (5 bases). V shed 3 bases and J shed 6 bases, with 12 bases lying between them. CDR3 length: 14 residues. CDR1 is SGHRS and CDR2 is YFSETQ in the germline V gene. CDR3 protein: CASSSASSPGELFF. DNA for the CDR3: TGCGCCAGCAGCTCTGCTAGCAGCCCCGGGGAGCTGTTTTTT.

This clone was found once. The chain combines TRBV25-1 with TRBJ1-1; D remains ambiguous. Trimming stripped 2 bases from V and 6 bases from J, with 7 bases between. This CDR3 spans 12 amino acids. Germline loops: CDR1 MGHDK, CDR2 SYGVNS. The CDR3 DNA reads TGTGCCAGCAGTGAAACCCGGTCTGAAGCTTTCTTT. This gives the protein CASSETRSEAFF. The full variable domain, in which reference TRBV25-1 and TRBJ1-1 provide the parts outside the CDR3, is EADIYQTPRYLVIGTGKKITLECSQTMGHDKMYWYQQDPGMELHLIHYSYGVNSTEKGDLSSESTVSRIRTEHFPLTLESARPSHTSQYLCASSETRSEAFFGQGTRLTVV.

This rearrangement joins TRBV5-7 to TRBJ2-7; D possibly corresponds to TRBD1 (5 bases). TRBV5-7 is marked as an open reading frame, function uncertain. The V and J ends lost 4 bases and 0 bases respectively, with 11 bases between them. This CDR3 has 14 residues. The CDR3 DNA is TGTGCCAGCAGCCCACAGGCGAGCTCCTACGAGCAGTACTTC. Residues: CASSPQASSYEQYF.